The next 7 T cell receptor beta chains were all read from a single sample in a study of blood T cell repertoires in COVID-19 (TCRdb year 2020). Libraries were made using the immunoSEQ multiplex PCR assay. This immuneACCESS table, as held by TCRdb, lists in-frame sequences with V and J called but not all clones. Of the missing ones, under half trace to an unresolved V gene in checked studies; the others have no known cause. The sample contains about 74,000 clones, more than 75% of them found a single time. Roughly 10% of the sample rests with the top ten. Sequenced material: peripheral blood. Receptor source: a human donor in a cohort sampled during active COVID-19.

V gene TRBV5-1 combines with J gene TRBJ2-5; 9 bases agree with TRBD2. There are 14 residues in the CDR3. The V and J ends lost 4 bases and 4 bases, in that order; junction bases with no gene match: 5. The V gene's germline CDR1 is SGHRS and CDR2 YFSETQ. DNA of the CDR3: TGCGCCAGCAGCGCGGGACTAGCTTTAGAGACCCAGTACTTC. The encoded protein is CASSAGLALETQYF.

The V and J genes are TRBV3-1 (or the pseudogene TRBV3-2) and TRBJ2-1; 14 bases match TRBD2. CDR1 is LGHDT, CDR2 YNNKEL, per germline (reference sequence). There are 17 residues in the CDR3. With 0 bases clipped from V and 6 bases from J, the junction kept 4 bases outside the gene matches. The chain's CDR3 is CASSQDWGLAGVNEQFF. The CDR3 coding sequence is TGTGCCAGCAGCCAAGATTGGGGACTAGCGGGGGTCAATGAGCAGTTCTTC.

The rearrangement uses TRBV3-1 (or the pseudogene TRBV3-2) and TRBJ1-1; D remains ambiguous. The germline V and J ends were trimmed by 1 base and 4 bases, with 4 bases remaining between them. Germline assignment: CDR1 LGHDT and CDR2 YNNKEL (reference sequence). The CDR3 spans 12 residues. CDR3 bases: TGTGCCAGCAGCCAAGGGCCCACTGAAGCTTTCTTT. Its protein product is CASSQGPTEAFF.

This clone was recorded only once. This chain joins TRBV7-9 and TRBJ2-1, with 12 bases matching TRBD2. Unmatched junction bases numbered 10, after V lost 5 bases and J lost 8 bases. This CDR3 spans 16 amino acids. Germline V gene data show CDR1 as SEHNR and CDR2 as FQNEAQ (reference sequence). The CDR3 loop reads CASSLRLAGDKDEQFF. The CDR3 coding sequence is TGTGCCAGCAGCCTTCGACTAGCGGGAGATAAGGATGAGCAGTTCTTC.

The chain uses TRBV27 and TRBJ2-7; tentative D call: TRBD1 (5 bases). CDR1 and CDR2 from the germline V gene are MNHEY and SMNVEV (reference sequence). V dropped 3 bases and J dropped 6 bases, with 12 bases sitting between them. The CDR3 extends over 13 amino acids. The CDR3 spells CASSLAQGSEQYF. Here the CDR3 DNA reads TGTGCCAGCAGTTTGGCGCAGGGCTCCGAGCAGTACTTC.

This clone was counted between two and nine times. The CDR3 here is CASSRPGQGWNQPQHF. CDR3 bases: TGTGCCAGTAGTAGACCGGGACAGGGATGGAATCAGCCCCAGCATTTT. The chain employs TRBV19 and TRBJ1-5; TRBD1 matches 9 bases. V shed 4 bases and J 4 bases; nucleotides not matched to a gene: 8. The CDR3 runs to 16 residues. Germline-derived CDR1 and CDR2 are LNHDA and SQIVND (reference sequence). Filled out from reference TRBV19 and TRBJ1-5, the complete variable domain reads DGGITQSPKYLFRKEGQNVTLSCEQNLNHDAMYWYRQDPGQGLRLIYYSQIVNDFQKGDIAEGYSVSREKKESFPLTVTSAQKNPTAFYLCASSRPGQGWNQPQHFGDGTRLSIL.

This sequence joins TRBV15 and TRBJ2-7, with TRBD2 matching over 7 bases. CDR1 and CDR2 (germline): LNHNV, YYDKDF (reference sequence). The CDR3 has 15 amino acids. The junction had 3 bases not matched to a gene; V was cut back by 0 bases and J by 1 base. This CDR3 reads CATSRELAVSYEQYF. The CDR3 nucleotides read TGTGCCACCAGCAGAGAGCTAGCGGTATCCTACGAGCAGTACTTC.